A single sample is the source of the 14 T cell receptor beta chains below, sequenced in a study of cytomegalovirus exposure and HLA in healthy donors. The primer mix had 60 Vbeta and 13 Jbeta primers. The data were produced by immunoSEQ multiplex PCR, yet TCRdb's version contains in-frame clones alone and is incomplete. The sample lists 150,000 to 200,000 clones, roughly 78% occurring once. The sequenced sample was PBMCs. These receptor sequences come from a woman in her twenties or thirties in good health and CMV-seropositive.

This rearrangement joins TRBV6-1 to TRBJ1-1; D ambiguous. Trimming stripped 4 bases from V and 4 bases from J, with 16 bases between. Looked up from germline, CDR1 is MNHNS and CDR2 is SASEGT. This CDR3 is 15 amino acids long. CDR3 DNA sequence: TGTGCCAGCAGTGTTTATGAGGGCAGATCCACTGAAGCTTTCTTT. Its translation is CASSVYEGRSTEAFF.

The J gene is TRBJ2-7, the V gene TRBV30; 8 positions agree with TRBD2. Trimming took 3 bases from V and 3 from J; bases not matched to a gene: 4. The germline gives CDR1 GTSNPN, CDR2 SVGIG (reference sequence). The CDR3 extends over 13 amino acids. CDR3 residues: CAWSLGGDYEQYF. DNA for the CDR3: TGTGCCTGGAGCCTCGGGGGGGACTACGAGCAGTACTTC.

The chain uses TRBV7-9 and TRBJ1-2, with 9 bases matching TRBD1. The CDR3 has 19 amino acids. Losses at the gene ends were 4 bases for V and 6 bases for J; bases not matched to a gene: 21. Germline V gene sequence: CDR1 SEHNR, CDR2 FQNEAQ (reference sequence). The CDR3 sequence is CASSSITGTGFIGSDGYTF. DNA of the CDR3: TGTGCCAGCAGCTCGATAACCGGGACAGGGTTTATAGGTTCAGATGGCTACACCTTC.

This clone was seen only once. This chain links TRBV7-2 with TRBJ1-1, with D possibly matching TRBD1 (5 bases). V dropped 3 bases and J dropped 6 bases, with 14 bases sitting between them. This CDR3 comprises 14 residues. Germline CDR1 reads SGHTA; CDR2 reads FQGNSA. This chain's CDR3 is CASSFETVSAEAFF. CDR3 DNA sequence: TGTGCCAGCAGCTTTGAGACAGTTTCAGCTGAAGCTTTCTTT.

This chain links TRBV5-6 with TRBJ2-5; D perhaps matches TRBD2 (5 bases). The ends were cut back, 4 bases at V and 1 base at J, with 8 bases in the middle. This CDR3 has 13 residues. Per the germline V gene, CDR1 is SGHDT and CDR2 is YYEEEE. The CDR3 coding sequence is TGTGCCAGCAGCCCGCGGGTCCAAGAGACCCAGTACTTC. Translated, it gives CASSPRVQETQYF.

This clone has more than one count but fewer than ten. The chain joins TRBV13 to TRBJ2-1; weak D call: TRBD1 (6 bases). Trimming left V 2 bases short and J 3 bases short, with 23 bases between. The germline V gene encodes CDR1 PRHDT and CDR2 FYEKMQ (reference sequence). The CDR3 length is 19 residues. Here the CDR3 reads CASSLLIGYRETSYNEQFF. DNA for the CDR3: TGTGCCAGCAGCTTATTAATAGGCTACAGGGAAACTAGCTACAATGAGCAGTTCTTC.

V is TRBV18 and J is TRBJ1-1; maybe TRBD1 (6 bases). V lost 3 bases and J 4 bases, leaving 12 bases between the germline ends. The CDR3 sequence is 14 residues long. Per the germline V gene, CDR1 is KGHSH and CDR2 is LQKENI. This CDR3 is CASSPGAWGTEAFF. The CDR3 coding sequence is TGTGCCAGCTCACCGGGGGCCTGGGGCACTGAAGCTTTCTTT.

The chain is built from TRBV6-6 and TRBJ1-5, with D possibly matching TRBD1 (5 bases). V dropped 5 bases and J dropped 3 bases, with 11 bases sitting between them. The CDR3 has 14 residues. Per the germline V gene, CDR1 is MNHNY and CDR2 is SVGAGI (reference sequence). CDR3 region: CASSRGGSNQPQHF. CDR3 nucleotides: TGTGCCAGCAGTCGCGGGGGTTCCAATCAGCCCCAGCATTTT.

J is TRBJ2-7 and V is TRBV4-3; D might be TRBD2 (6 bases). V lost 1 base, J lost 0 bases, and 10 bases lay in between. There are 15 residues in the CDR3. Per germline, CDR1 LGHNA and CDR2 YSLEER. CDR3 DNA sequence: TGCGCCAGCAGCCAAGGGCGGGATAGCTCCTACGAGCAGTACTTC. Protein product: CASSQGRDSSYEQYF.

This chain links TRBV5-6 with TRBJ2-7; D is unresolved. CDR3 length: 13 amino acids. Germline V lookup: CDR1 SGHDT, CDR2 YYEEEE. The V and J ends lost 0 bases and 3 bases respectively, with 7 bases between them. CDR3 protein: CASSLEISYEQYF. In DNA form, the CDR3 reads TGTGCCAGCAGCTTGGAAATCAGCTACGAGCAGTACTTC.

This chain links TRBV10-2 with TRBJ2-5; 13 positions match TRBD2. The CDR3 consists of 17 residues. The trim removed 5 bases at V and 2 bases at J, leaving 8 bases unmatched. In germline, CDR1 is WSHSY, CDR2 SAAADI. The CDR3 DNA reads as TGCGCCAGCAGTATCGGGACTAGCGGGACCCCACAAGAGACCCAGTACTTC. Translation gives CASSIGTSGTPQETQYF.

The genes are TRBV19 and TRBJ2-7; D might be TRBD2 (6 bases). Trimming removed 1 base at V and 4 bases at J, with 14 bases between. This CDR3 is built from 15 residues. Germline values: CDR1 LNHDA, CDR2 SQIVND (reference sequence). The CDR3 nucleotides are TGTGCCAGTAGTATAGGCCAGGGTGGAGGGTACGAGCAGTACTTC. It yields the protein CASSIGQGGGYEQYF.

The chain couples TRBV29-1 to TRBJ1-6, with D unresolved. The CDR3 contains 13 residues. Germline CDR1 and CDR2: SQVTM and ANQGSEA. Trimming took 6 bases from V and 7 from J, leaving 13 bases between them. The CDR3 sequence: CSVMERLNSPLHF. CDR3 DNA sequence: TGCAGCGTCATGGAGAGACTCAATTCACCCCTCCACTTT.

The chain employs TRBV5-1 and TRBJ1-1, with a possible D match to TRBD1 (6 bases). CDR1 and CDR2 (germline): SGHRS, YFSETQ. V dropped 3 bases and J dropped 4 bases, with 16 bases sitting between them. CDR3 length equals 15 residues. The CDR3, as DNA: TGCGCCAGCAGCTCGGTATCAGGGGTGAGCACTGAAGCTTTCTTT. Encoded protein: CASSSVSGVSTEAFF.